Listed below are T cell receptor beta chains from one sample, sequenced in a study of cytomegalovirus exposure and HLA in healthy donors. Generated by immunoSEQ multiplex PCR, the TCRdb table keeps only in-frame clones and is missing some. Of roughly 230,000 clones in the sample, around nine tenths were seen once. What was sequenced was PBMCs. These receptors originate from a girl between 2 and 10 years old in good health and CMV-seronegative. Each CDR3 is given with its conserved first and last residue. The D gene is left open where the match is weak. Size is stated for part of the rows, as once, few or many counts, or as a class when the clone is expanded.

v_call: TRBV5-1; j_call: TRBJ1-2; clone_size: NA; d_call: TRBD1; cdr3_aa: CASSWRDSPSNYGYTF; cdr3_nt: TGCGCCAGCAGCTGGAGGGACAGCCCTTCTAACTATGGCTACACCTTC
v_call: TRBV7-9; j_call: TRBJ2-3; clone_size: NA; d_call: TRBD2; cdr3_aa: CASSSGTSGRQDTQYF; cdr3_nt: TGTGCCAGCAGCTCCGGGACTAGCGGGAGGCAAGATACGCAGTATTTT
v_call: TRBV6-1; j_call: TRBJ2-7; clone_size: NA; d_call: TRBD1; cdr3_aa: CASSDWGGDRARVF; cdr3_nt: TGTGCCAGCAGTGATTGGGGAGGGGACAGGGCCCGGGTGTTC
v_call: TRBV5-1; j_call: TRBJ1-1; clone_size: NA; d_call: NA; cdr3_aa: CASSLAVGTEAFF; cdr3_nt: TGCGCCAGCAGCTTGGCGGTCGGGACTGAAGCTTTCTTT
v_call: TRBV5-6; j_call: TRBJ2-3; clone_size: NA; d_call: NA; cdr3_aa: CASSLRVGVGTDTQYF; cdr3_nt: TGTGCCAGCAGCTTGAGGGTAGGGGTCGGCACAGATACGCAGTATTTT
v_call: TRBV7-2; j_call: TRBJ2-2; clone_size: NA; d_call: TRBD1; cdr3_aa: CASSSGQGVPGELFF; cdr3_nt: TGTGCCAGCAGCTCCGGACAGGGCGTTCCCGGGGAGCTGTTTTTT
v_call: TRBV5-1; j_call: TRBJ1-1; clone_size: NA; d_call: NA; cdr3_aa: CASSLAGRSEAFF; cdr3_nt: TGCGCCAGCAGCTTGGCAGGGCGGTCTGAAGCTTTCTTT
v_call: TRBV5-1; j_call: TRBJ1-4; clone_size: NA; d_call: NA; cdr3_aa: CASGTGSTNEKLFF; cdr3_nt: TGCGCCAGCGGAACAGGGTCCACTAATGAAAAACTGTTTTTT
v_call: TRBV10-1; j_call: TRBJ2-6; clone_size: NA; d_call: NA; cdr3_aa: CASSESQGRWSGANVLTF; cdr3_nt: TGCGCCAGCAGTGAGTCCCAGGGGCGCTGGTCTGGGGCCAACGTCCTGACTTTC
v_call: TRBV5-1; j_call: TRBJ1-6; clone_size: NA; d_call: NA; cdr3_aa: CASSLARDLHSPLHF; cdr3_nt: TGCGCCAGCAGCTTGGCCCGGGACTTACATTCACCCCTCCACTTT
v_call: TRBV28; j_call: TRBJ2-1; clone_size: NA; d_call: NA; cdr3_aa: CASSLFGTPSSYNEQFF; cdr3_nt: TGTGCCAGCAGTTTATTCGGGACTCCGAGCTCCTACAATGAGCAGTTCTTC
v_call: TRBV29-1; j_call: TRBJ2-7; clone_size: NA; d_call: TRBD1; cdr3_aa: CSVEYVDRGVSYEQYF; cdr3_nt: TGCAGCGTTGAATATGTCGACAGGGGGGTCTCCTACGAGCAGTACTTC
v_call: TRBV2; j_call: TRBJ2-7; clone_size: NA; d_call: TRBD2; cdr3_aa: CASRSTSAYYEQYF; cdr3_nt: TGTGCCAGCAGATCGACTAGCGCTTACTACGAGCAGTACTTC
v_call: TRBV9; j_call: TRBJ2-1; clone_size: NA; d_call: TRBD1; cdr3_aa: CASSLTTGAQYNEQFF; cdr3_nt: TGTGCCAGCAGCTTAACGACAGGGGCCCAGTACAATGAGCAGTTCTTC
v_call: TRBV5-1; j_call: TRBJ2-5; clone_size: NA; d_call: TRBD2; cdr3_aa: CASSLGLAAYQETQYF; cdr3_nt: TGCGCCAGCAGCTTGGGACTAGCAGCCTACCAAGAGACCCAGTACTTC
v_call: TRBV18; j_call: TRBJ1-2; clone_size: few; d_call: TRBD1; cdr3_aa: CASSPGQEYGYTF; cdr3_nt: TGTGCCAGCTCACCTGGACAGGAGTATGGCTACACCTTC
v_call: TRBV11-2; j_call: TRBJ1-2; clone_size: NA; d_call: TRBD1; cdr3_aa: CASSRGQINYGYTF; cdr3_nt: TGTGCCAGCAGCCGGGGACAGATTAACTATGGCTACACCTTC
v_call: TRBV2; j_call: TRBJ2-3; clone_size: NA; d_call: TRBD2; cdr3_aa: CAGSGRGEHSTDTQYF; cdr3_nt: TGTGCCGGAAGCGGGAGGGGAGAACATAGCACAGATACGCAGTATTTT
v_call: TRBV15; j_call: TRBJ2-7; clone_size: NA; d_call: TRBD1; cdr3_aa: CATSRAGDRAYEQYF; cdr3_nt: TGTGCCACCAGCCGGGCCGGGGACAGGGCCTACGAGCAGTACTTC
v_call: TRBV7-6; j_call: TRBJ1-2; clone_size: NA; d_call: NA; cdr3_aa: CASSPSGVGGYTF; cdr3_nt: TGTGCCAGCAGCCCTTCCGGGGTAGGTGGCTACACCTTC
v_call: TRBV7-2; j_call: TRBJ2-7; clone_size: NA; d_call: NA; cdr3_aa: CASSSPPGEQYF; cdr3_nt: TGTGCCAGCAGCTCCCCGCCGGGGGAGCAGTACTTC
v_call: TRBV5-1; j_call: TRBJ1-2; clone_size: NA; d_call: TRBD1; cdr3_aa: CASSLAGGQTHYGYTF; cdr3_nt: TGCGCCAGCAGCTTGGCAGGGGGACAAACTCACTATGGCTACACCTTC
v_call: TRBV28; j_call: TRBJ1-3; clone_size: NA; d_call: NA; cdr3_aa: CASSRSLSGNTIYF; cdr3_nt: TGTGCCAGCAGTCGGTCCCTCTCTGGAAACACCATATATTTT
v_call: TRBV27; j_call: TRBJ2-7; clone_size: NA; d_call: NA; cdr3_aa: CASSPTRGHYSYEQYF; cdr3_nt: TGTGCCAGCAGTCCCACCCGGGGACATTACTCCTACGAGCAGTACTTC
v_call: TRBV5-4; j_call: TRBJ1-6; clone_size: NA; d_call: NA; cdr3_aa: CASSLEGGRGRNSPLHF; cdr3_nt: TGTGCCAGCAGCTTGGAGGGGGGGCGCGGGAGGAATTCACCCCTCCACTTT
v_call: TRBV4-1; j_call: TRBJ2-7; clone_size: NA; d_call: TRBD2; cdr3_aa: CASSPREGSSYEQYF; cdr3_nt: TGCGCCAGCAGCCCCCGGGAGGGAAGCTCCTACGAGCAGTACTTC
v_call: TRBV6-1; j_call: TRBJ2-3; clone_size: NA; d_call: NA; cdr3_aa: CASRESWSGTDTQYF; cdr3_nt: TGTGCCAGCAGGGAGTCGTGGTCAGGCACAGATACGCAGTATTTT
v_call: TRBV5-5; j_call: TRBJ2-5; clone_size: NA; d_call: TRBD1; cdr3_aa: CASSTHDRAPLQETQYF; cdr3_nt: TGTGCCAGCAGTACCCATGACAGGGCTCCCCTCCAAGAGACCCAGTACTTC
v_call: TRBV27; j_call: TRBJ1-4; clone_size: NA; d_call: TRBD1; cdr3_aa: CASRPRGTVNEKLFF; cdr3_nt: TGTGCCAGCAGGCCCCGGGGGACAGTTAATGAAAAACTGTTTTTT
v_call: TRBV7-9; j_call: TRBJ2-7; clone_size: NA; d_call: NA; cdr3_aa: CSSRTSSNYEQYF; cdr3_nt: TGTTCCAGTAGAACTAGCAGTAACTACGAGCAGTACTTC
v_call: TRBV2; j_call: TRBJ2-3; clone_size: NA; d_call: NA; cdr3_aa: CASPSAGFTDTQYF; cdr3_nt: TGTGCCAGTCCTTCAGCGGGCTTCACAGATACGCAGTATTTT
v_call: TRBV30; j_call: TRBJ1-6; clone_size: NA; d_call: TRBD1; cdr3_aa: CAWSPGQGARSPLHF; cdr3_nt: TGTGCCTGGAGCCCCGGACAGGGGGCACGGTCACCCCTCCACTTT
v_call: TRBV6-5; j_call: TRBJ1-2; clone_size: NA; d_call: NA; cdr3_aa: CASSYLTAPGYTF; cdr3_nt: TGTGCCAGCAGTTACTTGACAGCCCCTGGCTACACCTTC
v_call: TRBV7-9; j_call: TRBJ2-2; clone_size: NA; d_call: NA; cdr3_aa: CASSMTGSGELFF; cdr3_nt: TGTGCCAGCAGCATGACAGGTTCCGGGGAGCTGTTTTTT
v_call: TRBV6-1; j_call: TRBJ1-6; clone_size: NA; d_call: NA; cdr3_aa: CASSEALIRGRKYNSPLHF; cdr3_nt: TGTGCCAGCAGTGAAGCGTTGATTCGTGGGAGGAAATATAATTCACCCCTCCACTTT
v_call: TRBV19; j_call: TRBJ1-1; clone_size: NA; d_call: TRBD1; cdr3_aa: CASSSRQGGTEAFF; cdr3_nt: TGTGCCAGTAGTTCGCGACAGGGGGGCACTGAAGCTTTCTTT
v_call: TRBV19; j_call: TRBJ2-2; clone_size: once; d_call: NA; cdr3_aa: CASTKYTGELFF; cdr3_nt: TGTGCCAGTACCAAATACACCGGGGAGCTGTTTTTT
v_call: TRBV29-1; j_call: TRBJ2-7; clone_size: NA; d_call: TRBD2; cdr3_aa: CSVEGARGTSGTEQYF; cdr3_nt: TGCAGCGTTGAAGGGGCGCGTGGGACTAGCGGGACCGAGCAGTACTTC
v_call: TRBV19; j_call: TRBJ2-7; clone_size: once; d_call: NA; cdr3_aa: CASSPMGRGIVYEQYF; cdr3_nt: TGTGCCAGTAGTCCAATGGGGAGGGGGATCGTCTACGAGCAGTACTTC
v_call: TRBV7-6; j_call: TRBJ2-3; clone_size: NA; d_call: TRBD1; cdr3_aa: CASSLGTGADTQYF; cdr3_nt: TGTGCCAGCAGCTTAGGGACAGGGGCAGATACGCAGTATTTT
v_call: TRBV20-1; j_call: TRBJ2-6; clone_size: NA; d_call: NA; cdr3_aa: CSANRANVLTF; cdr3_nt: TGCAGTGCTAACAGGGCCAACGTCCTGACTTTC
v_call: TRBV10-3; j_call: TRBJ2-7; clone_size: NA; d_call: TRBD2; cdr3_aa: CAISAGLAGSYEQYF; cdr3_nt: TGTGCCATCAGTGCCGGACTAGCGGGGAGCTACGAGCAGTACTTC
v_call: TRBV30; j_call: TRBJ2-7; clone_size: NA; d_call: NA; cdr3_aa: CAWSVRWATESYEQYF; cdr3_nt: TGTGCCTGGAGTGTACGTTGGGCGACAGAATCCTACGAGCAGTACTTC
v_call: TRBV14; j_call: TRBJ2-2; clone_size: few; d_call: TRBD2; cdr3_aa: CASSVQRGNTGELFF; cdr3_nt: TGTGCCAGCAGCGTCCAGCGGGGGAACACCGGGGAGCTGTTTTTT
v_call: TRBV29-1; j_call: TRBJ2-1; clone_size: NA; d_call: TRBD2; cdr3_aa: CSVGTSGYNEQFF; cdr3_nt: TGCAGCGTCGGGACTAGCGGTTACAATGAGCAGTTCTTC
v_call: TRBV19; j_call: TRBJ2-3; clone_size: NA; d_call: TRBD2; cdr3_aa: CASSRTSGASTDTQYF; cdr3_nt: TGTGCCAGTAGTCGGACTAGCGGTGCTAGCACAGATACGCAGTATTTT
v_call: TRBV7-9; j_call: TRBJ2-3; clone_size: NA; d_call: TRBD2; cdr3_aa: CAGVGTSGITQYF; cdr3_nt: TGTGCCGGGGTGGGGACTAGCGGGATCACGCAGTATTTT
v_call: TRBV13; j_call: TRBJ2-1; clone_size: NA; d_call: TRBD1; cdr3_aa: CASIEGAGLYNEQFF; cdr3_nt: TGTGCCAGCATTGAGGGGGCAGGCTTATACAATGAGCAGTTCTTC
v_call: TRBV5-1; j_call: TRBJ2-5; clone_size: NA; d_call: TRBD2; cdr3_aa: CASSPLAGGPKETQYF; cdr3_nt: TGCGCCAGCAGCCCCCTAGCGGGAGGCCCTAAAGAGACCCAGTACTTC
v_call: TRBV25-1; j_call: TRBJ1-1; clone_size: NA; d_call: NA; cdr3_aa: CASRQGSGAFF; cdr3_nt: TGTGCCAGCAGACAGGGTTCGGGCGCTTTCTTT
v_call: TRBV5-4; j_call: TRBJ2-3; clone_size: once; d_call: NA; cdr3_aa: CAIRAADTQYF; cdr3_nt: TGTGCCATCAGAGCAGCGGATACGCAGTATTTT
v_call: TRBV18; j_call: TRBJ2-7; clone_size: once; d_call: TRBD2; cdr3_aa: CASSPASGSYEQYF; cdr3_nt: TGTGCCAGCTCCCCCGCTAGCGGGTCCTACGAGCAGTACTTC
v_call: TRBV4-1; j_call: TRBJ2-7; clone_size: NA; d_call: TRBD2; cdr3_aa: CASSQERLAAYEQYF; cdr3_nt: TGCGCCAGCAGCCAAGAGAGACTAGCGGCCTACGAGCAGTACTTC
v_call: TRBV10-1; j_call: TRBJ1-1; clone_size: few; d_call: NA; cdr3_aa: CAHKGEGDTEAFF; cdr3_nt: TGCGCCCATAAAGGGGAGGGTGACACTGAAGCTTTCTTT
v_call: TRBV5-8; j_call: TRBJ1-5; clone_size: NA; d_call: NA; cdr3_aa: CASSHGGVQPQHF; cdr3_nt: TGTGCCAGCAGCCACGGGGGTGTTCAGCCCCAGCATTTT
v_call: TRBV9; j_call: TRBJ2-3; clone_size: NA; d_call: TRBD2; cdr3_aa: CASSVSGGASDTQYF; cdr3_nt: TGTGCCAGCAGCGTAAGCGGGGGGGCATCAGATACGCAGTATTTT
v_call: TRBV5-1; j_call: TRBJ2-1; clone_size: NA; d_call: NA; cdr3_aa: CASSSQMGPSYNGQFF; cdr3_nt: TGCGCCAGCAGCTCCCAAATGGGGCCCTCCTACAATGGGCAGTTCTTC
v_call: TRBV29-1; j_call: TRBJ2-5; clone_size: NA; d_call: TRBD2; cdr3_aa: CSVEGPSPWGGETQYF; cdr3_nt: TGCAGCGTTGAAGGACCGTCCCCGTGGGGGGGGGAGACCCAGTACTTC
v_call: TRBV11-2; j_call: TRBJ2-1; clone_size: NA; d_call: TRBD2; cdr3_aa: CASSLYLAGEDEQFF; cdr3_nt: TGTGCCAGCAGCTTATACCTAGCGGGAGAGGACGAGCAGTTCTTC